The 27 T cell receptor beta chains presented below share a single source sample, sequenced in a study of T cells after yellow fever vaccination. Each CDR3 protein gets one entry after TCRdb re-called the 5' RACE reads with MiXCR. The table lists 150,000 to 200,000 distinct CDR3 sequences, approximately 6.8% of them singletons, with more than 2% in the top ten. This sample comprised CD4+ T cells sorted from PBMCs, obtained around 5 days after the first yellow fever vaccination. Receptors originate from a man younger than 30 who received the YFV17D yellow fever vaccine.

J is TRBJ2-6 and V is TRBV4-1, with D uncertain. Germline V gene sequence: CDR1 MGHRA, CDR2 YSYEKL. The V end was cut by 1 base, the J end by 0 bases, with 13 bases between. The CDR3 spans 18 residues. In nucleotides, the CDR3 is TGCGCCAGCAGCCAAGTTTTGAAACAGAGCTCTGGGGCCAACGTCCTGACTTTC. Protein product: CASSQVLKQSSGANVLTF.

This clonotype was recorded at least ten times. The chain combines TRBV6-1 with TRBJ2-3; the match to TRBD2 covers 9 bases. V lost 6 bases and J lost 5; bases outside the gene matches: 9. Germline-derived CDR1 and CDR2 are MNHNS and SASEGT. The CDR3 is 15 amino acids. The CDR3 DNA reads TGTGCCAGCAGCCCTCGGCGGGGGGGACGAGATACGCAGTATTTT. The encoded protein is CASSPRRGGRDTQYF.

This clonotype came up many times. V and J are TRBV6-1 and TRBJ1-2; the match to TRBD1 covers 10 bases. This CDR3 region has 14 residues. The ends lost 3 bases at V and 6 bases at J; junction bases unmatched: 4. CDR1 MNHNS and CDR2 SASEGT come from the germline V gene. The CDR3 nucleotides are TGTGCCAGCAGTGAGGACAGGGGGAATGATGGCTACACCTTC. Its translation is CASSEDRGNDGYTF.

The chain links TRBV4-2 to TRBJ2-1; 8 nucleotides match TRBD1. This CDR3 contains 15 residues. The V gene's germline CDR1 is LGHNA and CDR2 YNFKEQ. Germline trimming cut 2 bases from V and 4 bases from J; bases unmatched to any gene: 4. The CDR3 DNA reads TGTGCCAGCAGCCAACCGGGACAGGAGTACAATGAGCAGTTCTTC. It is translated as CASSQPGQEYNEQFF.

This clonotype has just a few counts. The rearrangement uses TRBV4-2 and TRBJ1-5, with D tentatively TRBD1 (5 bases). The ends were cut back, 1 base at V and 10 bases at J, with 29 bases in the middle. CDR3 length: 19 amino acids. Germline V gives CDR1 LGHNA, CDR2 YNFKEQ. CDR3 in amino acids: CASSQGGLKPGATTSPQHF. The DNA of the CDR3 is TGTGCCAGCAGCCAAGGGGGCCTAAAACCGGGAGCCACAACTAGTCCCCAGCATTTT.

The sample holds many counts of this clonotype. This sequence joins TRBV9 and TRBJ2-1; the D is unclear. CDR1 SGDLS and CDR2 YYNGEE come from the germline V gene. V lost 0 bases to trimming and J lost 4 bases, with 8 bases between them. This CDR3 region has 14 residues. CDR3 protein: CASSVDGWYNEQFF. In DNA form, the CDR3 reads TGTGCCAGCAGCGTAGATGGGTGGTACAATGAGCAGTTCTTC.

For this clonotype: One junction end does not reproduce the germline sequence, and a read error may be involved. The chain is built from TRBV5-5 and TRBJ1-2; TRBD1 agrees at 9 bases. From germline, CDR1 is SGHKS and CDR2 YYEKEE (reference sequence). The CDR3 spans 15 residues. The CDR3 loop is CASTQQGAAKYGYTF. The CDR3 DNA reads TGTGCCAGCACCCAACAGGGGGCAGCTAAGTATGGCTACACCTTC.

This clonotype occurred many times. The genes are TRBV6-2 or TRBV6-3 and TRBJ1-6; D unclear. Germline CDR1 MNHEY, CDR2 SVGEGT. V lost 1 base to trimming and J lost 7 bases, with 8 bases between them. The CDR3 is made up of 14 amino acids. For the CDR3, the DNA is TGTGCCAGCAGTTACTGGACCGCAAATTCACCCCTCCACTTT. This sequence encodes CASSYWTANSPLHF.

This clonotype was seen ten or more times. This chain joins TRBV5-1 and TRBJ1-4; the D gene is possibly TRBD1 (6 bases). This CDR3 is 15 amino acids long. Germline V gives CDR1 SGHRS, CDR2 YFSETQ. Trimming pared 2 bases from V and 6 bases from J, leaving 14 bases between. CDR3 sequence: CASSFSGARDEKLFF. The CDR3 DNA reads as TGCGCCAGCAGCTTTTCGGGGGCTCGTGATGAAAAACTGTTTTTT.

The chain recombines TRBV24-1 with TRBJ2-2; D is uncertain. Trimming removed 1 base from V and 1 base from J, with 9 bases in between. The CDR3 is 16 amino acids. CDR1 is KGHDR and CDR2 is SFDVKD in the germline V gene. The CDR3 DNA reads TGTGCCACCAGTGATTTTAGAACAAAGAACACCGGGGAGCTGTTTTTT. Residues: CATSDFRTKNTGELFF.

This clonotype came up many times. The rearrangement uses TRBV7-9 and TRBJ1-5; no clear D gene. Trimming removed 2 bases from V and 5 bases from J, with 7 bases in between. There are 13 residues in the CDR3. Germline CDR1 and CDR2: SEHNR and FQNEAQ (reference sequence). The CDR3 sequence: CASSLTDYQPQHF. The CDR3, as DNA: TGTGCCAGCAGCTTAACAGACTATCAGCCCCAGCATTTT. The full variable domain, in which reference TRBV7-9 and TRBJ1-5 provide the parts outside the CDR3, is DTGVSQNPRHKITKRGQNVTFRCDPISEHNRLYWYRQTLGQGPEFLTYFQNEAQLEKSRLLSDRFSAERPKGSFSTLEIQRTEQGDSAMYLCASSLTDYQPQHFGDGTRLSIL.

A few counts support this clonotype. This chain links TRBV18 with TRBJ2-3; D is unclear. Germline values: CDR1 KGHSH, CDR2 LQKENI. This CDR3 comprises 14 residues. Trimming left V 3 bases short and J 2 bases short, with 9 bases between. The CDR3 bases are TGTGCCAGCTCACCCCCCTCGGACACAGATACGCAGTATTTT. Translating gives CASSPPSDTDTQYF.

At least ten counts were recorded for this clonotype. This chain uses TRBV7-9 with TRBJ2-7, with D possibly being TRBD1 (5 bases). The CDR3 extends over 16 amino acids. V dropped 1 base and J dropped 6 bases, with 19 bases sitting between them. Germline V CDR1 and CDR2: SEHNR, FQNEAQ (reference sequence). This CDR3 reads CASSLGGSRARSEQYF. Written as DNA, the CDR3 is TGTGCCAGCAGCTTAGGGGGAAGCAGGGCACGATCCGAGCAGTACTTC.

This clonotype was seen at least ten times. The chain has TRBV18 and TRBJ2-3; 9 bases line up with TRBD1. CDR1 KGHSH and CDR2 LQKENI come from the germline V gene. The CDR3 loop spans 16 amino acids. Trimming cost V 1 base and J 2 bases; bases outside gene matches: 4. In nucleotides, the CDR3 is TGTGCCAGCTCACCACGGGGACAGGGATCCACAGATACGCAGTATTTT. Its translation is CASSPRGQGSTDTQYF.

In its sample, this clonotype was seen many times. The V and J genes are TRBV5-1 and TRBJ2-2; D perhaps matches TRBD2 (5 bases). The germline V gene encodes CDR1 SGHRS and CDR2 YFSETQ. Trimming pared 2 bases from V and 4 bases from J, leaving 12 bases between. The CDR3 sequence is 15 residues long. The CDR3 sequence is CASSFSGSSTGELFF. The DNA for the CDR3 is TGCGCCAGCAGCTTTTCGGGGTCCAGCACCGGGGAGCTGTTTTTT.

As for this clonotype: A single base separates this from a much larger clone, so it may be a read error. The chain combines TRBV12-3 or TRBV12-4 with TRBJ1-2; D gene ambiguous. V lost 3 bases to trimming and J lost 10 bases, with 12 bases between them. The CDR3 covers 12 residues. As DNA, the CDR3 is TGTGCCAGCAGTTTGGCCGGGGAAGCCTACACCTTC. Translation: CASSLAGEAYTF.

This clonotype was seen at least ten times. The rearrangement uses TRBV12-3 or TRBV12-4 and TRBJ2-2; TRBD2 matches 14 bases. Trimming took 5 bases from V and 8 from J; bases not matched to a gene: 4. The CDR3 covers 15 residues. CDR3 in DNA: TGTGCCAGCAGTACGGGACTAGCGGGGGCTGGGGAGCTGTTTTTT. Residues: CASSTGLAGAGELFF.

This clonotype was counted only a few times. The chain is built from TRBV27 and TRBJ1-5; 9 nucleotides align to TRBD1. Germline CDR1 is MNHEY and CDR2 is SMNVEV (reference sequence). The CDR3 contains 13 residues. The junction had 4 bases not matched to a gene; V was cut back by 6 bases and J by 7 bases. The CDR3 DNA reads TGTGCCAGCAGGGACAGGGGAGGGCAGCCCCAGCATTTT. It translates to CASRDRGGQPQHF.

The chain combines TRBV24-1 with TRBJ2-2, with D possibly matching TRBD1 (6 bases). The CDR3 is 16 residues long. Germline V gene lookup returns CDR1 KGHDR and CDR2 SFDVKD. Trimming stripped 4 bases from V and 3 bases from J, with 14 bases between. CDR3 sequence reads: CATSDPKQGYTGELFF. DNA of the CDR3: TGTGCCACCAGTGACCCAAAACAGGGTTACACCGGGGAGCTGTTTTTT.

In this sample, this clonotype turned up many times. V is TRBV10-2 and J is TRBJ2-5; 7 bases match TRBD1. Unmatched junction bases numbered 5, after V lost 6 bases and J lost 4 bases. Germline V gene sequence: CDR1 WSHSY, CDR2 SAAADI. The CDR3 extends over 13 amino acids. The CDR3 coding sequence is TGCGCCAGCAGCCGGGACAGACGAGAGACCCAGTACTTC. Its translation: CASSRDRRETQYF.

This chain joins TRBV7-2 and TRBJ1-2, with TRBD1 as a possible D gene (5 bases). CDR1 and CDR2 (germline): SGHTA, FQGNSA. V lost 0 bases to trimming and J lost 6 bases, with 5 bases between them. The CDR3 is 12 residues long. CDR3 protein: CASSLAGDGYTF. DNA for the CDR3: TGTGCCAGCAGCTTAGCGGGGGATGGCTACACCTTC.

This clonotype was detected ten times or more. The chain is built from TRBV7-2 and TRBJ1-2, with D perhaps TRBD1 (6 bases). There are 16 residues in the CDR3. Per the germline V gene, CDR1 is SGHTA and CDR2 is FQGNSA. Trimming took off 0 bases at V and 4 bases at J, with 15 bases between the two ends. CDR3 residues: CASSLARGRIGYGYTF. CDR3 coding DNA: TGTGCCAGCAGCTTAGCAAGGGGGAGGATCGGCTATGGCTACACCTTC.

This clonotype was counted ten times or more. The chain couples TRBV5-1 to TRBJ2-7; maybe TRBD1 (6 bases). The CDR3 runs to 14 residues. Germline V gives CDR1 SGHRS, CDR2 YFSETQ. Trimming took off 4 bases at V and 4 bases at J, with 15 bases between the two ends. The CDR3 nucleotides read TGCGCCAGCAGCGCCTCACCGGACAGTTACGAGCAGTACTTC. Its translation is CASSASPDSYEQYF.

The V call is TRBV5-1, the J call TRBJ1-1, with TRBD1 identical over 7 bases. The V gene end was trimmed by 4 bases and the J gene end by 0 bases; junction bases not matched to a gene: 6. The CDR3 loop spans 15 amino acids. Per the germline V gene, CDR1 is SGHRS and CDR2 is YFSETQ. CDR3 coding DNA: TGCGCCAGCAGCCCGGGGACAGTCTTGAACACTGAAGCTTTCTTT. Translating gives CASSPGTVLNTEAFF. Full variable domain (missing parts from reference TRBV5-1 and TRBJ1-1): KAGVTQTPRYLIKTRGQQVTLSCSPISGHRSVSWYQQTPGQGLQFLFEYFSETQRNKGNFPGRFSGRQFSNSRSEMNVSTLELGDSALYLCASSPGTVLNTEAFFGQGTRLTVV.

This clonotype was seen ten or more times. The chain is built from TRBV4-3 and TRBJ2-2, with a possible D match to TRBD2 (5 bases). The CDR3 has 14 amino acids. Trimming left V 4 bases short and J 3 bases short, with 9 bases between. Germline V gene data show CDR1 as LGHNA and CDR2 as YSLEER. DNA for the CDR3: TGCGCCAGCAGCCCCTTCGGGGACACCGGGGAGCTGTTTTTT. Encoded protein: CASSPFGDTGELFF.

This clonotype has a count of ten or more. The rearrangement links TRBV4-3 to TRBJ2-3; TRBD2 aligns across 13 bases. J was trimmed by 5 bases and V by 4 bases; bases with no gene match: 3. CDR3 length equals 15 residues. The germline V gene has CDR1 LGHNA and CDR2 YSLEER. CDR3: CASSPWTSGGDTQYF. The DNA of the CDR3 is TGCGCCAGCAGCCCCTGGACTAGCGGGGGAGATACGCAGTATTTT.

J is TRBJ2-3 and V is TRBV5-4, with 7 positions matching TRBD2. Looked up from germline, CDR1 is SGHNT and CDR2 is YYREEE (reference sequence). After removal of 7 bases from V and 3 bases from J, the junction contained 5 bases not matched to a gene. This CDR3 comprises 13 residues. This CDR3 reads CASLLGGTDTQYF. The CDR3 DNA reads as TGTGCCAGCTTATTGGGGGGGACAGATACGCAGTATTTT. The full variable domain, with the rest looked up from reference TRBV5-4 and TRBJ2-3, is ETGVTQSPTHLIKTRGQQVTLRCSSQSGHNTVSWYQQALGQGPQFIFQYYREEENGRGNFPPRFSGLQFPNYSSELNVNALELDDSALYLCASLLGGTDTQYFGPGTRLTVL.